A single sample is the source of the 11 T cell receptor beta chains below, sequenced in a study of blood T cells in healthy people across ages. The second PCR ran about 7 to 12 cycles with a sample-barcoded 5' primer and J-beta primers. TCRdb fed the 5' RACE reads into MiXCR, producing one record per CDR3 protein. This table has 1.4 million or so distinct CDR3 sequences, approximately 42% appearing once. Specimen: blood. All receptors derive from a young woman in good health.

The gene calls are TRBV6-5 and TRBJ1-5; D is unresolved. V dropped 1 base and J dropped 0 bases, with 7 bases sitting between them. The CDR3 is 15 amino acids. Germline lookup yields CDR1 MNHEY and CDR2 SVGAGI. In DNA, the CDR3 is TGTGCCAGCAGTTACTTTATCGATAGCAATCAGCCCCAGCATTTT. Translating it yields CASSYFIDSNQPQHF.

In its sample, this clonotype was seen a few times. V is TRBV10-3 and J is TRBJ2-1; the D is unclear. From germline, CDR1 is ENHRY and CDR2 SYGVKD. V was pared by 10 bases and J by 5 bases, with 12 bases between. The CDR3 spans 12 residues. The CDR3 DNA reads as TGTGCCACTACAGCTCTTAACAATGAGCAGTTCTTC. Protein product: CATTALNNEQFF.

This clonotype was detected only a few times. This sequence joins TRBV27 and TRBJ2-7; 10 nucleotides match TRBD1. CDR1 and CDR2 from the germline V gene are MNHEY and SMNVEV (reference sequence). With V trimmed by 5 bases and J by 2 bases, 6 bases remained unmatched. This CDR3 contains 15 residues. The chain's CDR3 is CASSTRDRGTYEQYF. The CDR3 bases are TGTGCCAGCAGTACCCGGGACAGGGGCACCTACGAGCAGTACTTC.

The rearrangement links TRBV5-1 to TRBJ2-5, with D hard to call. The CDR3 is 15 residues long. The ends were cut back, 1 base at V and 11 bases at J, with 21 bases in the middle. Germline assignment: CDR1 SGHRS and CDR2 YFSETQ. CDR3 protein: CASSLSSRTYNEQYF. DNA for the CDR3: TGCGCCAGCAGCTTGAGTAGCCGTACCTACAATGAGCAGTACTTC.

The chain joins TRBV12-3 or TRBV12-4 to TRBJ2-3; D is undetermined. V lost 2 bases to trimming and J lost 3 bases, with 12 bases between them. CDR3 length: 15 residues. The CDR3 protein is CASSLSRGRTDTQYF. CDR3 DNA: TGTGCCAGCAGTTTATCTAGAGGAAGAACAGATACGCAGTATTTT.

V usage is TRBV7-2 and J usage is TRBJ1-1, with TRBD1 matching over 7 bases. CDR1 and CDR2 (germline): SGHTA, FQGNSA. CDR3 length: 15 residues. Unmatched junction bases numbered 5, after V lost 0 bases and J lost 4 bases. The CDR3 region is CASSLAPNRGTEAFF. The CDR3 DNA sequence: TGTGCCAGCAGCTTAGCCCCCAACAGGGGCACTGAAGCTTTCTTT. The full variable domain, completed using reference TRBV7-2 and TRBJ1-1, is GAGVSQSPSNKVTEKGKDVELRCDPISGHTALYWYRQSLGQGLEFLIYFQGNSAPDKSGLPSDRFSAERTGGSVSTLTIQRTQQEDSAVYLCASSLAPNRGTEAFFGQGTRLTVV.

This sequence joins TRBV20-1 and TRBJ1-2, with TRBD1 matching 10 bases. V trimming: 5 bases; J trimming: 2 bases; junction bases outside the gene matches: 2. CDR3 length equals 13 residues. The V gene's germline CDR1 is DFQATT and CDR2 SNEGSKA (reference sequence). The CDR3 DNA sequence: TGCAGTGCTGACAGGGGGCACAACTATGGCTACACCTTC. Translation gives CSADRGHNYGYTF.

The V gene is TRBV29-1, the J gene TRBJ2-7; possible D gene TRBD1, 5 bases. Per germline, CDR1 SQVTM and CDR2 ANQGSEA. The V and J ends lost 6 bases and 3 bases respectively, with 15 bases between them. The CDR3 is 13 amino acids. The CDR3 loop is CSVRPLDSYEQYF. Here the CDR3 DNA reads TGCAGCGTCCGTCCCCTTGACAGCTACGAGCAGTACTTC.

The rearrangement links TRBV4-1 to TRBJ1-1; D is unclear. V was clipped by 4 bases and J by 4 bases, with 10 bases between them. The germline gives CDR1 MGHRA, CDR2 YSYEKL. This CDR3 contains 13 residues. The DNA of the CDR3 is TGCGCCAGCAGCCGCGGGCACCGCACTGAAGCTTTCTTT. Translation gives CASSRGHRTEAFF.

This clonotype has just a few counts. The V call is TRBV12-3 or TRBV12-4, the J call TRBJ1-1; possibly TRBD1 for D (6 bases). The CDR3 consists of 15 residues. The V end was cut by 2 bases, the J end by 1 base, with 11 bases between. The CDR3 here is CASSLSGEGNTEAFF. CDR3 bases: TGTGCCAGCAGTTTATCAGGGGAGGGGAACACTGAAGCTTTCTTT.

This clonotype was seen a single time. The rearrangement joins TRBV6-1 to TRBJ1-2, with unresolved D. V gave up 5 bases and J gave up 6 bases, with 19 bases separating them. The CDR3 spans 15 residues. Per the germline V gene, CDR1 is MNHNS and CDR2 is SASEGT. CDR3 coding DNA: TGTGCCAGCAGTCGAGAACCGGGTCCTAGGGATGGCTACACCTTC. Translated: CASSREPGPRDGYTF.